This note documents a single T cell receptor (beta chain) sequence. The sample comes from a study of T-cell reconstitution after alpha-beta-depleted transplantation in children. Unique molecular identifiers were incorporated into the prepared TCRbeta library. TCRdb analysed the PCR reads with MiXCR anew, one entry per CDR3 protein. This sample has approximately 500,000 distinct CDR3 sequences, with 25% to 30% found just once. The source material was PBMCs, sampled before TCRalphabeta/CD19-depleted stem cell transplant. This clonotype was obtained from a boy under two years old with Wiskott-Aldrich syndrome, due to receive a stem cell transplant.

CDR3 DNA: TGCGCCAGCAGCACAGGGGTCCCCGAGACAGATACGCAGTATTTT. It codes for CASSTGVPETDTQYF. The genes are TRBV5-1 and TRBJ2-3; 7 bases agree with TRBD1. The CDR3 runs 15 residues. J was trimmed by 3 bases and V by 4 bases; bases with no gene match: 8. Germline assignment: CDR1 SGHRS and CDR2 YFSETQ. The full variable domain, completed using reference TRBV5-1 and TRBJ2-3, is KAGVTQTPRYLIKTRGQQVTLSCSPISGHRSVSWYQQTPGQGLQFLFEYFSETQRNKGNFPGRFSGRQFSNSRSEMNVSTLELGDSALYLCASSTGVPETDTQYFGPGTRLTVL.